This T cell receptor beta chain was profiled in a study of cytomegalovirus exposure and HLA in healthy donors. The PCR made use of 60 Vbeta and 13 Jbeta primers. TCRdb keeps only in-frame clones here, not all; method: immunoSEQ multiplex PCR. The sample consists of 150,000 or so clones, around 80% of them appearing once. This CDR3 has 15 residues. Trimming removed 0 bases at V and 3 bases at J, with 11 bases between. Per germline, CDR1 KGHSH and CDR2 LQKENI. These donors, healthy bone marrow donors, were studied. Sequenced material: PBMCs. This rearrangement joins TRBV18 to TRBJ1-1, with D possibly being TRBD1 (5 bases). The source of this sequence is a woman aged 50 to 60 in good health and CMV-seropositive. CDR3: CASSPPTGADTEAFF. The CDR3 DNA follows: TGTGCCAGCTCACCACCGACTGGGGCGGACACTGAAGCTTTCTTT.